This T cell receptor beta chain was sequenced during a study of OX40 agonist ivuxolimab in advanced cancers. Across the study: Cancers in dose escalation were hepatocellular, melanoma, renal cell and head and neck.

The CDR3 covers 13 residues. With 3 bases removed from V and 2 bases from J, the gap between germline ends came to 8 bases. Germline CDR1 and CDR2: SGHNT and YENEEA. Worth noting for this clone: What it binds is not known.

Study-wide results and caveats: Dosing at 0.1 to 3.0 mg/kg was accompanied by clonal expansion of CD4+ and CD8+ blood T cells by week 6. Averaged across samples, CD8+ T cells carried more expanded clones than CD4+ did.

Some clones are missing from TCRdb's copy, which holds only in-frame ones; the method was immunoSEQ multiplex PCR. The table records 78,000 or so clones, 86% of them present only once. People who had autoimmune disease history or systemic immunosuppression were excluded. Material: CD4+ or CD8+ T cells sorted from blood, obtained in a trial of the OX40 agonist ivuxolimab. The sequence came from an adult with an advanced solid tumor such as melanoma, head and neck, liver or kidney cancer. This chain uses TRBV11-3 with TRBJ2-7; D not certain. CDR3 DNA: TGTGCCAGCAGCTTCCGCACAGCCTACGAGCAGTACTTC. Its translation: CASSFRTAYEQYF.